This paragraph covers one T cell receptor beta chain sequence. This entry belongs to a study of blood T cell repertoires in COVID-19. Germline loops: CDR1 SEHNR, CDR2 FQNEAQ (reference sequence). Trimming removed 4 bases from V and 3 bases from J, with 18 bases in between. CDR3 length: 16 amino acids. This table comes from immunoSEQ multiplex PCR, and its TCRdb copy is limited to in-frame clones, with some not included. Of 230,000 or so clones listed, roughly 84% were seen once; the top ten hold just under 20%. The rearrangement links TRBV7-9 to TRBJ2-5; a weak D match, TRBD2 (5 bases). The sequenced material came from peripheral blood. The TCR was taken from a young man with active or convalescent COVID-19. This CDR3 is CASSSQGGGKKETQYF. The CDR3 DNA reads TGTGCCAGCAGCTCCCAAGGAGGCGGTAAAAAAGAGACCCAGTACTTC. Full variable domain (outside the CDR3, taken from reference TRBV7-9 and TRBJ2-5): DTGVSQNPRHKITKRGQNVTFRCDPISEHNRLYWYRQTLGQGPEFLTYFQNEAQLEKSRLLSDRFSAERPKGSFSTLEIQRTEQGDSAMYLCASSSQGGGKKETQYFGPGTRLLVL.